The 18 T cell receptor beta chains in this list originate from one sample, sequenced in a study of OX40 agonist ivuxolimab in advanced cancers. This table comes from immunoSEQ multiplex PCR, and its TCRdb copy is limited to in-frame clones, with some not included. Among about 50,000 clones listed, approximately 86% were seen once. The source was CD4+ or CD8+ T cells sorted from blood, collected in a trial of the OX40 agonist ivuxolimab. The source is an adult with an advanced solid tumor such as melanoma, head and neck, liver or kidney cancer.

The chain links TRBV6-6 to TRBJ1-2, with D possibly TRBD1 on 5 matching bases. Per germline, CDR1 MNHNY and CDR2 SVGAGI (reference sequence). The V and J ends lost 4 bases and 7 bases respectively, with 19 bases between them. The CDR3 runs 15 residues. CDR3 sequence: CASSSRGTGSGGYTF. Here the CDR3 DNA reads TGTGCCAGCAGTTCCCGGGGCACGGGGTCGGGTGGCTACACCTTC.

The chain couples TRBV7-8 to TRBJ2-5; perhaps TRBD2 as D (6 bases). The CDR3 covers 16 residues. Germline V lookup: CDR1 SGHVS, CDR2 FQNEAQ. The V end lost 2 bases, the J end lost 2 bases, and 15 bases lay between the germline ends. The CDR3 sequence is CASSLNVIAEQETQYF. In DNA, the CDR3 is TGTGCCAGCAGCTTAAATGTGATAGCGGAGCAAGAGACCCAGTACTTC. The full variable domain, its missing parts supplied by reference TRBV7-8 and TRBJ2-5, is GAGVSQSPRYKVAKRGQDVALRCDPISGHVSLFWYQQALGQGPEFLTYFQNEAQLDKSGLPSDRFFAERPEGSVSTLKIQRTQQEDSAVYLCASSLNVIAEQETQYFGPGTRLLVL.

The chain recombines TRBV2 with TRBJ2-7, with a weak D call TRBD2 (5 bases). The V end lost 7 bases, the J end lost 3 bases, and 13 bases lay between the germline ends. The CDR3 is 13 residues long. Germline CDR1 is SNHLY and CDR2 is FYNNEI. CDR3 loop: CASKERQSYEQYF. As DNA, the CDR3 is TGTGCCAGCAAGGAGCGGCAGAGCTACGAGCAGTACTTC. Variable domain in full (rest from reference TRBV2 and TRBJ2-7): EPEVTQTPSHQVTQMGQEVILRCVPISNHLYFYWYRQILGQKVEFLVSFYNNEISEKSEIFDDQFSVERPDGSNFTLKIRSTKLEDSAMYFCASKERQSYEQYFGPGTRLTVT.

The chain employs TRBV7-6 and TRBJ2-7; TRBD2 matches at 10 bases. Germline assignment: CDR1 SGHVS and CDR2 FNYEAQ. The V gene end was trimmed by 4 bases and the J gene end by 6 bases; junction bases not matched to a gene: 12. The CDR3 extends over 16 amino acids. CDR3 in DNA: TGTGCCAGCAGCTCACAAAAAGCGGGAGGGCCGGGCGAGCAGTACTTC. Its translation is CASSSQKAGGPGEQYF.

This chain connects TRBV7-9 to TRBJ2-3, with 10 bases that match TRBD2. Germline V gene sequence: CDR1 SEHNR, CDR2 FQNEAQ (reference sequence). Trimming removed 2 bases from V and 0 bases from J; junction bases left unmatched: 8. The CDR3 spans 18 residues. CDR3 sequence (DNA): TGTGCCAGCAGCTTAAATTCCGGACTAGCGGTTAGCACAGATACGCAGTATTTT. This gives the protein CASSLNSGLAVSTDTQYF.

This chain connects TRBV1 to TRBJ1-2; the tabulated D call, TRBD1, remains unverified against the DNA. TRBV1 is designated a pseudogene. The CDR3 has 16 amino acids. CDR3 in DNA: TGCACCAGCAGCCTGGGGAAGGGGGCTTTATTCTATGGCTACACCTTC. Protein product: CTSSLGKGALFYGYTF.

The genes are TRBV7-9 and TRBJ2-7; no clear D. This CDR3 region has 11 residues. The germline gives CDR1 SEHNR, CDR2 FQNEAQ (reference sequence). Trimming removed 6 bases from V and 5 bases from J, with 8 bases in between. The CDR3 loop reads CASSRTNEQYF. The CDR3 DNA follows: TGTGCCAGCAGTCGCACCAACGAGCAGTACTTC.

The chain joins TRBV11-2 to TRBJ2-7, with 12 nucleotides matching TRBD2. Germline trimming cut 3 bases from V and 6 bases from J; bases unmatched to any gene: 6. Germline V CDR1 and CDR2: SGHAT, FQNNGV. The CDR3 is made up of 15 amino acids. CDR3 sequence: CASSFLAGGPAEQYF. As DNA, the CDR3 is TGTGCCAGCAGCTTCCTAGCGGGAGGGCCGGCCGAGCAGTACTTC.

V and J are TRBV5-1 and TRBJ2-2, with a tentative D call TRBD2 (6 bases). The ends were cut back, 3 bases at V and 0 bases at J, with 15 bases in the middle. Germline V gene lookup returns CDR1 SGHRS and CDR2 YFSETQ. The CDR3 is 17 residues long. CDR3 region: CASSSAPAGSNTGELFF. CDR3 DNA: TGCGCCAGCAGCTCCGCCCCGGCGGGATCGAACACCGGGGAGCTGTTTTTT. Supplemented by reference TRBV5-1 and TRBJ2-2, the full variable domain reads KAGVTQTPRYLIKTRGQQVTLSCSPISGHRSVSWYQQTPGQGLQFLFEYFSETQRNKGNFPGRFSGRQFSNSRSEMNVSTLELGDSALYLCASSSAPAGSNTGELFFGEGSRLTVL.

This clone was recorded only once. V usage is TRBV10-3 and J usage is TRBJ2-5; TRBD1 agrees at 10 bases. V dropped 5 bases and J dropped 3; count of bases not matched to a gene: 3. CDR3 size: 14 residues. Per germline, CDR1 ENHRY and CDR2 SYGVKD. CDR3 DNA: TGTGCCATCAGTACCGGACAGGGGGAAGAGACCCAGTACTTC. Protein: CAISTGQGEETQYF.

This sequence joins TRBV7-3 and TRBJ2-1; possible D gene TRBD2, 6 bases. The germline gives CDR1 SGHTA, CDR2 FQGTGA. V was pared by 1 base and J by 5 bases, with 6 bases between. The CDR3 spans 13 residues. The CDR3 nucleotides are TGTGCCAGCAGCTTAAGGGGGGACAATGAGCAGTTCTTC. It yields the protein CASSLRGDNEQFF.

A few counts support this clone. The chain carries TRBV28 and TRBJ1-5; D remains ambiguous. V was clipped by 2 bases and J by 6 bases, with 5 bases between them. Germline-derived CDR1 and CDR2 are MDHEN and SYDVKM. The CDR3 is 12 residues long. CDR3 in DNA: TGTGCCAGCAGTTTAGGAGGTCAGCCCCAGCATTTT. This codes for CASSLGGQPQHF.

The chain carries TRBV27 and TRBJ2-7; TRBD1 matches at 8 bases. The V gene end was trimmed by 5 bases and the J gene end by 2 bases; junction bases not matched to a gene: 8. The CDR3 contains 15 residues. CDR1 is MNHEY and CDR2 is SMNVEV in the germline V gene (reference sequence). In DNA, the CDR3 is TGTGCCAGCAGTCCCGGACAGGGCGGAACCTACGAGCAGTACTTC. Its translation is CASSPGQGGTYEQYF.

The J gene is TRBJ1-1, the V gene TRBV6-5; D uncertain. This CDR3 has 13 residues. Trimming pared 7 bases from V and 1 base from J, leaving 10 bases between. CDR1 and CDR2 (germline): MNHEY, SVGAGI. The CDR3 DNA follows: TGTGCCAGCACCAACCCCCCGAACACTGAAGCTTTCTTT. Residues: CASTNPPNTEAFF.

The chain has TRBV6-1 and TRBJ1-5; no clear D gene. The CDR3 consists of 15 residues. The V and J ends lost 2 bases and 3 bases respectively, with 11 bases between them. From germline, CDR1 is MNHNS and CDR2 SASEGT. CDR3 in amino acids: CASSELAGVNQPQHF. DNA for the CDR3: TGTGCCAGCAGTGAATTGGCAGGAGTCAATCAGCCCCAGCATTTT.

The J gene is TRBJ1-1, the V gene TRBV27; D is uncertain. CDR3 length equals 15 residues. The ends were cut back, 1 base at V and 5 bases at J, with 14 bases in the middle. From germline, CDR1 is MNHEY and CDR2 SMNVEV (reference sequence). The CDR3 loop reads CASSLYPQSGTEAFF. CDR3 sequence (DNA): TGTGCCAGCAGTTTATACCCCCAGAGTGGGACTGAAGCTTTCTTT.

The chain combines TRBV28 with TRBJ2-4, with D possibly matching TRBD2 (6 bases). This CDR3 has 14 residues. The ends were cut back, 5 bases at V and 7 bases at J, with 15 bases in the middle. The V gene's germline CDR1 is MDHEN and CDR2 SYDVKM. The CDR3 protein is CASSGGTAGNIQYF. For the CDR3, the DNA is TGTGCCAGCAGTGGGGGGACGGCCGGGAACATTCAGTACTTC.

This CDR3 is CASRGGEGQPQHF. The CDR3 DNA reads as TGTGCCAGCAGGGGAGGGGAAGGTCAGCCCCAGCATTTT. The chain recombines TRBV2 with TRBJ1-5; TRBD1 might be the D (5 bases). The CDR3 has 13 amino acids. Germline V gene lookup returns CDR1 SNHLY and CDR2 FYNNEI. Trimming shortened V by 6 bases and J by 6 bases, and 12 bases separated the two germline ends.